This T cell receptor (beta chain) was captured in a study of blood T cell repertoires in COVID-19. About the study: The United States, Italy and Spain were the sources of the acute and convalescent COVID-19 samples. In each case, the material was cDNA or gDNA derived from T cells, B-cell-depleted T cells, or PBMCs.

Using immunoSEQ multiplex PCR, the repertoire was profiled, and TCRdb retains in-frame clones only, with some absent. The table records approximately 40,000 clones, roughly four fifths of them present only once. With 1 base removed from V and 5 bases from J, the gap between germline ends came to 6 bases. The CDR3 is 13 residues long. The germline gives CDR1 SGHTA, CDR2 FQGNSA. This sequence joins TRBV7-2 and TRBJ2-1; D is unclear. Sequenced material: peripheral blood. The source is a woman in her sixties with acute or convalescent COVID-19. CDR3 in DNA: TGTGCCAGCAGCTTAGAACAGCACAATGAGCAGTTCTTC. It encodes CASSLEQHNEQFF. The full variable domain, its missing parts supplied by reference TRBV7-2 and TRBJ2-1, is GAGVSQSPSNKVTEKGKDVELRCDPISGHTALYWYRQSLGQGLEFLIYFQGNSAPDKSGLPSDRFSAERTGGSVSTLTIQRTQQEDSAVYLCASSLEQHNEQFFGPGTRLTVL.